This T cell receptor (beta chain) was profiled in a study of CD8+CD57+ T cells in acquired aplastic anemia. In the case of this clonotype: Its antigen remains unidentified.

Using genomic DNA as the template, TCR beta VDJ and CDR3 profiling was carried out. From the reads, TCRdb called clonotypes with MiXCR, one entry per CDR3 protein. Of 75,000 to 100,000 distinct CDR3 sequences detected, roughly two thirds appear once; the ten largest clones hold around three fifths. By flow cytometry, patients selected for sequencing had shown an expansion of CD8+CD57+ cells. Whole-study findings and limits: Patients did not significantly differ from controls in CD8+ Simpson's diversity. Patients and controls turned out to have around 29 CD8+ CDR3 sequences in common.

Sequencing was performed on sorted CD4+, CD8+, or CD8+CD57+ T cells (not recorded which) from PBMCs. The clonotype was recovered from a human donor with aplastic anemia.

The CDR3 sequence: CATSGDRGSTEAFF. For the CDR3, the DNA is TGTGCCACCAGCGGGGACAGGGGTAGCACTGAAGCTTTCTTT. The genes are TRBV15 and TRBJ1-1; 10 nucleotides agree with TRBD1. Germline V lookup: CDR1 LNHNV, CDR2 YYDKDF (reference sequence). J gave up 4 bases and V 5 bases, and 4 bases lay outside the gene matches. The CDR3 consists of 14 residues. Complete variable domain (other parts from reference TRBV15 and TRBJ1-1): DAMVIQNPRYQVTQFGKPVTLSCSQTLNHNVMYWYQQKSSQAPKLLFHYYDKDFNNEADTPDNFQSRRPNTSFCFLDIRSPGLGDTAMYLCATSGDRGSTEAFFGQGTRLTVV.